Each of the 17 T cell receptor beta chains below was sequenced from the same sample in a study of STAT5B mutations in CD4+ large granular lymphocyte leukemia. Assay used: immunoSEQ multiplex PCR; TCRdb lists only in-frame clones, some missing. The repertoire includes 20,000 to 25,000 clones, approximately 79% of them detected once, and about 0.6% sits in the top ten. Material for sequencing was CD4+ T cells from blood buffy coats. These receptor sequences come from a human donor in good health.

The chain is built from TRBV7-8 and TRBJ2-6; 9 nucleotides agree with TRBD1. CDR1 is SGHVS, CDR2 FQNEAQ, per germline. The CDR3 loop spans 20 amino acids. V lost 1 base, J lost 0 bases, and 10 bases stayed unmatched. The CDR3 region is CASSLEPGTGFISGANVLTF. The CDR3 DNA follows: TGTGCCAGCAGCTTAGAACCCGGGACAGGGTTTATCTCTGGGGCCAACGTCCTGACTTTC.

This rearrangement joins TRBV5-1 to TRBJ1-4; D is perhaps TRBD1 (6 bases). The CDR3 spans 17 residues. In germline, CDR1 is SGHRS, CDR2 YFSETQ. V was pared by 4 bases and J by 2 bases, with 18 bases between. CDR3 residues: CASSPTPQGTTNEKLFF. The CDR3 nucleotides are TGCGCCAGCAGCCCAACACCACAGGGAACGACTAATGAAAAACTGTTTTTT.

Only a few counts were recorded for this clone. The chain combines TRBV28 with TRBJ1-5; D might be TRBD1 (6 bases). The CDR3 has 15 amino acids. From germline, CDR1 is MDHEN and CDR2 SYDVKM. V lost 5 bases and J lost 5, with 16 bases in between. This CDR3 is CASSIGPGAYQPQHF. CDR3 nucleotides: TGTGCCAGCAGTATCGGGCCAGGGGCTTATCAGCCCCAGCATTTT.

The J gene is TRBJ1-2, the V gene TRBV7-9; D uncertain. The CDR3 length is 16 residues. Germline-derived CDR1 and CDR2 are SEHNR and FQNEAQ (reference sequence). Trimming took 2 bases from V and 5 from J, leaving 18 bases between them. The CDR3 coding sequence is TGTGCCAGCAGCTTACGATTCGGGTCTTCGGGGTATGGCTACACCTTC. Translation: CASSLRFGSSGYGYTF.

The chain has TRBV28 and TRBJ1-4, with TRBD1 identical over 7 bases. CDR3 length: 14 amino acids. J lost 5 bases, V lost 5 bases, and 5 bases had no gene match. CDR1 and CDR2 (germline): MDHEN, SYDVKM. CDR3 nucleotides: TGTGCCAGCAGTGAGACAGGGAGAAATGAAAAACTGTTTTTT. It yields the protein CASSETGRNEKLFF.

The chain carries TRBV29-1 and TRBJ2-4; maybe TRBD2 (6 bases). Germline V gene lookup returns CDR1 SQVTM and CDR2 ANQGSEA. Trimming shortened V by 7 bases and J by 0 bases, and 10 bases separated the two germline ends. The length of the CDR3 is 13 residues. The CDR3 reads CSGGEIAKNIQYF. The CDR3 DNA reads as TGCAGCGGGGGGGAGATAGCCAAAAACATTCAGTACTTC.

The chain couples TRBV29-1 to TRBJ2-7, with D perhaps TRBD1 (5 bases). Between the trimmed V and J ends, which lost 2 bases and 0 bases, there was a span of 8 bases. CDR1 and CDR2 from the germline V gene are SQVTM and ANQGSEA. CDR3 length equals 13 residues. Here the CDR3 reads CSVEMDNSYEQYF. In nucleotides, the CDR3 is TGCAGCGTTGAAATGGACAACTCCTACGAGCAGTACTTC.

The gene calls are TRBV7-2 and TRBJ1-4; D is unresolved. Germline CDR1 reads SGHTA; CDR2 reads FQGNSA. This CDR3 is 14 amino acids long. The V end was cut by 5 bases, the J end by 0 bases, with 7 bases between. CDR3 loop: CASSRWPTNEKLFF. The DNA of the CDR3 is TGTGCCAGCAGCCGGTGGCCAACTAATGAAAAACTGTTTTTT.

The J gene is TRBJ1-6, the V gene TRBV19; 8 bases line up with TRBD1. The length of the CDR3 is 15 residues. The V gene's germline CDR1 is LNHDA and CDR2 SQIVND (reference sequence). With 6 bases clipped from V and 3 bases from J, the junction kept 4 bases outside the gene matches. CDR3 loop: CASSDDRGYNSPLHF. DNA of the CDR3: TGTGCCAGTAGCGACGACAGGGGCTATAATTCACCCCTCCACTTT.

The genes are TRBV29-1 and TRBJ1-5; D is possibly TRBD1 (6 bases). Germline values: CDR1 SQVTM, CDR2 ANQGSEA. Trimming took 4 bases from V and 9 from J, leaving 19 bases between them. This CDR3 has 14 amino acids. The CDR3 reads CSVGLQGPRGPQHF. CDR3 sequence (DNA): TGCAGCGTTGGCCTACAGGGCCCGAGGGGGCCCCAGCATTTT.

This clone was found once. The chain has TRBV9 and TRBJ2-7; TRBD1 might be the D (5 bases). Trimming pared 0 bases from V and 2 bases from J, leaving 12 bases between. Germline lookup yields CDR1 SGDLS and CDR2 YYNGEE. The length of the CDR3 is 15 residues. The CDR3 region is CASSVADTQAYEQYF. For the CDR3, the DNA is TGTGCCAGCAGCGTAGCGGACACCCAAGCCTACGAGCAGTACTTC.

CDR3 in amino acids: CASSLRGGGLYEQYF. The DNA of the CDR3 is TGTGCCAGCAGCTTGCGTGGCGGGGGCCTCTACGAGCAGTACTTC. The rearrangement joins TRBV7-9 to TRBJ2-7, with D perhaps TRBD2 (7 bases). V was clipped by 3 bases and J by 3 bases, with 15 bases between them. This CDR3 has 15 residues. The germline CDR1 and CDR2 sequences are SEHNR and FQNEAQ (reference sequence).

J is TRBJ2-5 and V is TRBV29-1; D possibly corresponds to TRBD1 (5 bases). This CDR3 is built from 15 residues. The V and J ends lost 2 bases and 1 base respectively, with 14 bases between them. Germline CDR1 is SQVTM and CDR2 is ANQGSEA. Here the CDR3 reads CSVETMDIPQETQYF. In nucleotides, the CDR3 is TGCAGCGTTGAAACAATGGACATCCCCCAAGAGACCCAGTACTTC.

In its sample, this clone was seen a few times. The chain employs TRBV27 and TRBJ2-2; 8 nucleotides match TRBD1. Germline V gene sequence: CDR1 MNHEY, CDR2 SMNVEV (reference sequence). The V and J ends lost 5 bases and 4 bases, in that order; junction bases with no gene match: 6. The CDR3 covers 15 residues. The CDR3 nucleotides read TGTGCCAGCAGTCCAAGGACAGGGCCCACCGGGGAGCTGTTTTTT. Its translation: CASSPRTGPTGELFF.

Only a few counts were recorded for this clone. The chain combines TRBV28 with TRBJ1-4; D may be TRBD1 (6 bases). The germline gives CDR1 MDHEN, CDR2 SYDVKM. The V and J ends lost 2 bases and 4 bases respectively, with 14 bases between them. This CDR3 has 16 residues. In DNA form, the CDR3 reads TGTGCCAGCAGTTTAGCCAGGCTACAGGGTAATGAAAAACTGTTTTTT. Protein: CASSLARLQGNEKLFF.

This rearrangement joins TRBV5-1 to TRBJ2-1; D unclear. This CDR3 is 15 amino acids long. The germline V and J ends were trimmed by 0 bases and 0 bases, with 7 bases remaining between them. Germline loops: CDR1 SGHRS, CDR2 YFSETQ. CDR3 nucleotide sequence: TGCGCCAGCAGCTTGGCGGCAAGCTCCTACAATGAGCAGTTCTTC. This translates into CASSLAASSYNEQFF.

The chain employs TRBV28 and TRBJ1-2, with D uncertain. Trimming removed 3 bases from V and 4 bases from J, with 9 bases in between. Germline CDR1 reads MDHEN; CDR2 reads SYDVKM. The CDR3 loop spans 13 amino acids. The CDR3 here is CASSFRRTYGYTF. CDR3 DNA sequence: TGTGCCAGCAGTTTTCGACGGACCTATGGCTACACCTTC.